Following are 19 T cell receptor beta chains from one sample sequenced in a study of blood T cells in healthy people across ages. Primed by a sample-barcoded 5' primer and a J-beta primer mix, a second PCR proceeded for roughly 6 to 12 cycles. TCRdb reanalysed the 5' RACE reads using MiXCR and keeps one entry per CDR3 protein. Among hundreds of thousands of distinct CDR3 sequences listed, around 48% were seen once. Source material: blood. These receptors all stem from a man aged 25-40 years in good health.

A remark on this clonotype: A much larger clone is a single base away; this may be a read error. V and J are TRBV7-2 and TRBJ2-7; 7 bases fit TRBD1. J gave up 0 bases and V 6 bases, and 8 bases lay outside the gene matches. The germline V gene has CDR1 SGHTA and CDR2 FQGNSA. The CDR3 runs to 15 residues. The CDR3 reads CASRWGQTLSYEQYF. The CDR3 DNA reads TGTGCCAGCAGGTGGGGACAGACGCTCTCCTACGAGCAGTACTTC.

This rearrangement joins TRBV2 to TRBJ1-2, with TRBD1 as a possible D gene (6 bases). The CDR3 totals 14 residues. Germline V CDR1 and CDR2: SNHLY, FYNNEI. The V gene lost 1 base and the J gene lost 4 bases, with 10 bases spanning the gap. In nucleotides, the CDR3 is TGTGCCAGCAGTGAAGGGGCAGGGGCCTATGGCTACACCTTC. This codes for CASSEGAGAYGYTF.

The chain uses TRBV24-1 and TRBJ2-2; D possibly corresponds to TRBD1 (5 bases). V was clipped by 1 base and J by 2 bases, with 10 bases between them. The CDR3 spans 16 residues. CDR1 and CDR2 from the germline V gene are KGHDR and SFDVKD. CDR3 DNA sequence: TGTGCCACCAGTGATTTTAGGACATTAAACACCGGGGAGCTGTTTTTT. Translation: CATSDFRTLNTGELFF.

This clonotype was counted between two and nine times. This chain uses TRBV4-1 with TRBJ1-2; D unclear. V was shortened by 1 base and J by 8 bases, with 20 bases between the two germline ends. In germline, CDR1 is MGHRA, CDR2 YSYEKL. There are 16 residues in the CDR3. The CDR3 protein is CASSQAGRGLAGGYTF. As DNA, the CDR3 is TGCGCCAGCAGCCAAGCGGGTCGGGGATTAGCGGGCGGCTACACCTTC.

The chain recombines TRBV7-9 with TRBJ2-2, with TRBD2 matching over 11 bases. The germline V gene has CDR1 SEHNR and CDR2 FQNEAQ (reference sequence). V trimming: 5 bases; J trimming: 0 bases; junction bases outside the gene matches: 14. The CDR3 has 20 amino acids. This chain's CDR3 is CASSTSLAGGRVSNTGELFF. CDR3 DNA: TGTGCCAGCAGCACCTCCCTAGCGGGGGGCCGGGTGTCGAACACCGGGGAGCTGTTTTTT. The full variable domain, completed using reference TRBV7-9 and TRBJ2-2, is DTGVSQNPRHKITKRGQNVTFRCDPISEHNRLYWYRQTLGQGPEFLTYFQNEAQLEKSRLLSDRFSAERPKGSFSTLEIQRTEQGDSAMYLCASSTSLAGGRVSNTGELFFGEGSRLTVL.

As to this clonotype: At one end the junction does not follow the germline gene, possibly because of a read error. This chain joins TRBV5-1 and TRBJ2-3; 8 bases fit TRBD2. The CDR3 extends over 18 amino acids. Germline CDR1 is SGHRS and CDR2 is YFSETQ. CDR3 residues: CASSLAPSGPTSTDMQYF. In DNA form, the CDR3 reads TGCGCCAGCAGCTTGGCCCCTAGCGGGCCCACTAGCACAGATATGCAGTATTTT.

This clonotype was recorded many times. The V gene is TRBV7-2, the J gene TRBJ2-1; D unresolved. Germline V CDR1 and CDR2: SGHTA, FQGNSA. This CDR3 spans 14 amino acids. Trimming removed 6 bases from V and 0 bases from J, with 9 bases in between. CDR3 DNA: TGTGCCAGCAGTCCACGAGGCTCCTACAATGAGCAGTTCTTC. Its protein is CASSPRGSYNEQFF.

This clonotype has only a few counts. The V and J genes are TRBV13 and TRBJ1-2; D is ambiguous. The ends were cut back, 1 base at V and 5 bases at J, with 17 bases in the middle. The germline gives CDR1 PRHDT, CDR2 FYEKMQ (reference sequence). This CDR3 contains 16 residues. The CDR3 region is CASSLVRAPRRYGYTF. Written as DNA, the CDR3 is TGTGCCAGCAGCTTAGTCCGGGCCCCAAGGCGATATGGCTACACCTTC.

The chain is built from TRBV20-1 and TRBJ2-5; D could derive from TRBD1 or TRBD2 (6 bases each). CDR3 length: 14 residues. V gave up 1 base and J gave up 5 bases, with 14 bases separating them. Looked up from germline, CDR1 is DFQATT and CDR2 is SNEGSKA (reference sequence). The chain's CDR3 is CSARGGAVGETQYF. CDR3 bases: TGCAGTGCTAGAGGGGGGGCCGTGGGGGAGACCCAGTACTTC.

This chain uses TRBV9 with TRBJ2-1; 8 bases are shared with TRBD1. The trim removed 0 bases at V and 8 bases at J, leaving 7 bases unmatched. The germline V gene has CDR1 SGDLS and CDR2 YYNGEE. The CDR3 runs 15 residues. DNA of the CDR3: TGTGCCAGCAGCGTAGATGCAGGGGGCAGAGATGAGCAGTTCTTC. Translated, it gives CASSVDAGGRDEQFF.

V is TRBV10-3 and J is TRBJ1-1; 8 bases agree with TRBD1. J was trimmed by 8 bases and V by 0 bases; bases with no gene match: 17. The germline V gene has CDR1 ENHRY and CDR2 SYGVKD. There are 18 residues in the CDR3. Here the CDR3 reads CAISESKGAGGAVIEAFF. DNA of the CDR3: TGTGCCATCAGTGAGTCGAAAGGGGCAGGGGGCGCGGTAATAGAAGCTTTCTTT.

This clonotype was counted a few times. The gene calls are TRBV6-1 and TRBJ2-7; no clear D. Trimming shortened V by 4 bases and J by 2 bases, and 6 bases separated the two germline ends. Germline-derived CDR1 and CDR2 are MNHNS and SASEGT. The CDR3 is 12 residues long. CDR3 coding DNA: TGTGCCAGCAGTGTCGTTCCCTACGAGCAGTACTTC. Translation: CASSVVPYEQYF.

The chain uses TRBV29-1 and TRBJ2-7; D remains ambiguous. CDR1 is SQVTM, CDR2 ANQGSEA, per germline. This CDR3 region has 13 residues. V was shortened by 7 bases and J by 1 base, with 14 bases between the two germline ends. In DNA form, the CDR3 reads TGCAGCGCGACGATTGGCGGTTCCTACGAGCAGTACTTC. Translated, it gives CSATIGGSYEQYF.

This clonotype was seen more than once but under ten times. The rearrangement links TRBV7-3 to TRBJ2-3; D may be TRBD1 or TRBD2 (5 bases each). Germline loops: CDR1 SGHTA, CDR2 FQGTGA. The germline V and J ends were trimmed by 7 bases and 2 bases, with 13 bases remaining between them. The CDR3 consists of 14 residues. DNA for the CDR3: TGTGCCAGCAAAGCAGGGAGTCACACAGATACGCAGTATTTT. It yields the protein CASKAGSHTDTQYF.

This chain uses TRBV27 with TRBJ1-1, with 8 bases lining up with TRBD1. The CDR3 sequence is 16 residues long. CDR1 and CDR2 (germline): MNHEY, SMNVEV (reference sequence). V gave up 5 bases and J gave up 0 bases; unmatched junction bases: 8. The CDR3 DNA reads TGTGCCAGCAGTCCACCTTCACAGGGGGTGAACACTGAAGCTTTCTTT. The encoded protein is CASSPPSQGVNTEAFF.

This clonotype has just a few counts. This chain joins TRBV4-1 and TRBJ2-5; 8 bases match TRBD1. The DNA end favors TRBJ2-7, so the J call may be wrong. This CDR3 spans 16 amino acids. CDR1 is MGHRA, CDR2 YSYEKL, per germline. CDR3 region: CASSQVGGTGEDEQYF. The DNA for the CDR3 is TGCGCCAGCAGCCAAGTAGGCGGGACAGGCGAAGACGAGCAGTACTTC.

This clonotype was detected many times. The rearrangement links TRBV6-1 to TRBJ2-7; tentatively, D is TRBD1 or TRBD2 (6 bases each). The CDR3 loop spans 15 amino acids. Germline V lookup: CDR1 MNHNS, CDR2 SASEGT. The V end was cut by 1 base, the J end by 5 bases, with 15 bases between. The CDR3 reads CASSEGTGGNDEQYF. In nucleotides, the CDR3 is TGTGCCAGCAGTGAAGGGACCGGGGGCAATGACGAGCAGTACTTC.

This clonotype was counted ten times or more. V usage is TRBV11-2 and J usage is TRBJ2-5; 8 bases are a match to TRBD1. Germline loops: CDR1 SGHAT, CDR2 FQNNGV. This CDR3 has 16 amino acids. V dropped 4 bases and J dropped 2; count of bases not matched to a gene: 9. The CDR3 coding sequence is TGTGCCAGCAGCTCGCGGACAGGGTTGGGACAAGAGACCCAGTACTTC. The encoded protein is CASSSRTGLGQETQYF.

This chain uses TRBV11-3 with TRBJ2-7; TRBD1 aligns across 8 bases. The CDR3 has 14 residues. CDR1 and CDR2 (germline): SGHNT, YENEEA. V was clipped by 3 bases and J by 2 bases; unmatched bases: 3. Written as DNA, the CDR3 is TGTGCCAGCAGCTTGACAGGGGTGACCTACGAGCAGTACTTC. Its protein product is CASSLTGVTYEQYF. Combining the CDR3 with reference TRBV11-3 and TRBJ2-7 gives the whole variable domain EAGVVQSPRYKIIEKKQPVAFWCNPISGHNTLYWYLQNLGQGPELLIRYENEEAVDDSQLPKDRFSAERLKGVDSTLKIQPAELGDSAVYLCASSLTGVTYEQYFGPGTRLTVT.